One sample yielded the 9 T cell receptor beta chains listed below, sequenced in a study of tumor-infiltrating lymphocytes in primary liver carcinoma. Extraction also yielded germline DNA, while blood RNA was obtained from unsorted whole blood. Starting from around 0.45 ug of total RNA, TCR beta cDNA was produced with a primer in the constant region. TCR beta libraries came from three nested multiplex PCR rounds using slightly modified ARM-PCR. Both of the initial two PCR rounds ran for approximately 10 cycles and employed TRBV1-TRBV30 forward primers alongside a C-beta reverse primer. MiXCR, applied by TCRdb to the multiplex PCR reads, yields one record per CDR3 protein. The sample records about 330,000 distinct CDR3 sequences, less than 70% being singletons. Sample: peripheral blood. Receptors originate from a man in his forties with primary liver carcinoma and hepatitis B virus infection.

Comment on this clonotype: A much larger clone sits a single nucleotide away, making a read error possible. CDR3 in amino acids: CASSDESTEQYF. Here the CDR3 DNA reads TGTGCCAGCAGTGACGAATCGACAGAGCAGTACTTC. This chain connects TRBV6-2 or TRBV6-3 to TRBJ2-7; no reliable D call. CDR1 and CDR2 from the germline V gene are MNHEY and SVGEGT. The V and J ends lost 5 bases and 7 bases respectively, with 12 bases between them. This CDR3 region has 12 residues.

V is TRBV5-5 and J is TRBJ1-1, with D tentatively TRBD1 (6 bases). Germline CDR1 is SGHKS and CDR2 is YYEKEE (reference sequence). V was clipped by 4 bases and J by 3 bases, with 13 bases between them. There are 14 residues in the CDR3. The DNA of the CDR3 is TGTGCCAGCAGCGGCGTACAGGGATACACTGAAGCTTTCTTT. Translated, it gives CASSGVQGYTEAFF.

This chain joins TRBV10-3 and TRBJ2-2; D may be TRBD2 (6 bases). Per the germline V gene, CDR1 is ENHRY and CDR2 is SYGVKD. The CDR3 sequence is 17 residues long. Trimming pared 0 bases from V and 4 bases from J, leaving 15 bases between. This chain's CDR3 is CAISESQCGEGTGELFF. Here the CDR3 DNA reads TGTGCCATCAGTGAGTCGCAATGCGGGGAAGGCACCGGGGAGCTGTTTTTT.

A remark on this clonotype: Here the CDR3 omits its conserved ending phenylalanine or tryptophan, so a read error is the likely source. The CDR3 sequence is CASSVEFLGGEQYL. The CDR3 coding sequence is TGTGCCAGTAGCGTAGAGTTTCTCGGGGGCGAGCAGTACCTC. The genes are TRBV11-2 and TRBJ2-7; a possible D gene is TRBD2 (6 bases). Trimming stripped 9 bases from V and 6 bases from J, with 21 bases between. The CDR3 totals 14 residues. CDR1 is SGHAT, CDR2 FQNNGV, per germline.

Notes on this clonotype: A much larger clone sits a single nucleotide away, making a read error possible. V is TRBV6-1 and J is TRBJ2-1; 7 nucleotides line up with TRBD2. The V segment lost 5 bases and the J segment 5 bases; nucleotides outside the gene matches: 9. CDR3 size: 15 residues. Germline values: CDR1 MNHNS, CDR2 SASEGT. CDR3 coding DNA: TGTGCCAGCAGTCCAAAGGCTAGCGGTGACAATGAGCAGTTCTTC. It translates to CASSPKASGDNEQFF.

As to this clonotype: A much larger clone lies a single base off, so this may be a read error. The CDR3 sequence is CASSYGTRAEAFF. CDR3 sequence (DNA): TGCGCCAGCAGTTACGGGACTCGGGCTGAAGCTTTCTTT. The V gene is TRBV10-2, the J gene TRBJ1-1, with TRBD1 as a possible D gene (5 bases). Germline V gene sequence: CDR1 WSHSY, CDR2 SAAADI. Trimming pared 5 bases from V and 6 bases from J, leaving 13 bases between. This CDR3 has 13 residues.

Comments on this clonotype: The junction departs from the called germline gene at one end, perhaps through a read error. CDR3 in amino acids: CASSLWGTEALF. The CDR3 DNA reads TGTGCCAGCAGTTTATGGGGCACTGAAGCTCTCTTT. The V call is TRBV12-3 or TRBV12-4, the J call TRBJ1-1; possibly TRBD1 for D (5 bases). The CDR3 totals 12 residues.

Comments on this clonotype: Mismatch with germline at one junction end may stem from a read error. The genes are TRBV7-8 and TRBJ2-1; 7 bases agree with TRBD1. Germline V CDR1 and CDR2: SGHVS, FQNEAQ. This CDR3 spans 14 amino acids. The CDR3 coding sequence is TGTGCCAGGAGCTCACGACAGGGCCCCGTCGAGCAGTTCTTC. Its translation is CARSSRQGPVEQFF.

This clonotype was found once. One end of the junction varies from germline; a read error may be responsible. The V gene is TRBV11-2, the J gene TRBJ2-3; 7 nucleotides align to TRBD2. The CDR3 consists of 17 residues. From germline, CDR1 is SGHAT and CDR2 FQNNGV. This CDR3 reads CTSSSSSGGRYTDTQYF. The CDR3 coding sequence is TGTACCAGCAGCTCGTCCTCGGGCGGGAGATACACAGATACGCAGTATTTT.